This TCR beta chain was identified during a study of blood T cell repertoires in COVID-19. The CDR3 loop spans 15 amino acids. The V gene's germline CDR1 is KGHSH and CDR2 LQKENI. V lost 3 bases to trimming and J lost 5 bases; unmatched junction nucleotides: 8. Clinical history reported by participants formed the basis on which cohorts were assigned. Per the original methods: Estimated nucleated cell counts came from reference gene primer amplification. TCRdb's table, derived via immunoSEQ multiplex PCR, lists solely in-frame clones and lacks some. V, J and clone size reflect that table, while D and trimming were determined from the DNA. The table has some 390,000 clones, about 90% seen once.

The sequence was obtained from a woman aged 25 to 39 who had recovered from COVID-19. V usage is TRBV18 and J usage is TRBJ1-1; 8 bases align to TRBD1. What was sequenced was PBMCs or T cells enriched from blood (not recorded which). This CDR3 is CASSPATGEGTEAFF. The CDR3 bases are TGTGCCAGCTCACCCGCGACAGGGGAGGGAACTGAAGCTTTCTTT.